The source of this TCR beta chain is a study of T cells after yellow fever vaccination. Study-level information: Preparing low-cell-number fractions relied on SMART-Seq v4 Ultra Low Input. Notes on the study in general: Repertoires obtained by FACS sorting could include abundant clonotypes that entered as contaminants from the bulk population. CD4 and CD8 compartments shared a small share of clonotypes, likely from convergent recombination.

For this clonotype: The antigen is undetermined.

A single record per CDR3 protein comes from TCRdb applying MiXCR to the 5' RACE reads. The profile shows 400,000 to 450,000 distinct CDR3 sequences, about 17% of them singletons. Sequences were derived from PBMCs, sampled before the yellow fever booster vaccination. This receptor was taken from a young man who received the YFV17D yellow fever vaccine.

The CDR3 region has the DNA TGTGCCAGCAGAGTACAGGGGGGCGAGACCCAGTACTTC. This codes for CASRVQGGETQYF. The gene calls are TRBV27 and TRBJ2-5; 8 bases fit TRBD1. Trimming cost V 6 bases and J 5 bases; bases outside gene matches: 5. The germline gives CDR1 MNHEY, CDR2 SMNVEV (reference sequence). The CDR3 runs 13 residues.